A single sample gave rise to the 15 T cell receptor beta chains below, sequenced in a study of a mutant IDH1 vaccine in newly diagnosed glioma (dated by TCRdb to the early 2020s). Libraries were constructed by the immunoSEQ multiplex PCR assay. TCRdb carries this immuneACCESS record with in-frame sequences only. Its versions omit some clonotypes, under half of them owing to an unresolved V gene in the studies checked, with the rest unexplained. The sample table contains 31,000 or so clones; only one count was recorded for about 80% of them. The ten largest clones represent 15% to 19% of the sample. Their cognate antigens are unknown. The time point label here, explained by the study, means: week 35, safety follow-up. A 20-mer mutant IDH1 peptide at 300 micrograms in Montanide made up each vaccine dose, which was injected subcutaneously together with topical imiquimod. The sequencing here drew on PBMCs, taken from a glioma patient whose treatment included an IDH1 peptide vaccine. These receptors were taken from a man younger than 45 with glioma.

The chain links TRBV15 to TRBJ1-2; D is perhaps TRBD1 (6 bases). Germline CDR1 and CDR2: LNHNV and YYDKDF (reference sequence). The CDR3 consists of 14 residues. Trimming took off 5 bases at V and 0 bases at J, with 10 bases between the two ends. CDR3 loop: CATSFRTANYGYTF. The CDR3 DNA sequence: TGTGCCACCAGCTTCCGGACAGCTAACTATGGCTACACCTTC. Drawing the rest from reference TRBV15 and TRBJ1-2, the complete variable domain is DAMVIQNPRYQVTQFGKPVTLSCSQTLNHNVMYWYQQKSSQAPKLLFHYYDKDFNNEADTPDNFQSRRPNTSFCFLDIRSPGLGDTAMYLCATSFRTANYGYTFGSGTRLTVV.

This clone was counted once. The rearrangement uses TRBV6-1 and TRBJ2-1; no definite D call. The germline CDR1 and CDR2 sequences are MNHNS and SASEGT. This CDR3 has 11 residues. V was trimmed by 10 bases and J by 5 bases, leaving 9 bases between them. The CDR3 protein is CATMMNNEQFF. The DNA for the CDR3 is TGTGCCACCATGATGAACAATGAGCAGTTCTTC.

The J gene is TRBJ2-7, the V gene TRBV11-2; a weak D match, TRBD2 (6 bases). Germline V gene lookup returns CDR1 SGHAT and CDR2 FQNNGV. The CDR3 spans 15 residues. Trimming took off 1 base at V and 6 bases at J, with 16 bases between the two ends. The CDR3 spells CASSLGGGIPSEQYF. In DNA, the CDR3 is TGTGCCAGCAGCTTAGGAGGAGGGATTCCTTCCGAGCAGTACTTC.

The chain recombines TRBV7-2 with TRBJ2-7, with D tentatively TRBD2 (6 bases). The CDR3 contains 15 residues. Germline V gene lookup returns CDR1 SGHTA and CDR2 FQGNSA. The V gene lost 1 base and the J gene lost 2 bases, with 12 bases spanning the gap. CDR3 sequence: CASSLEVAGPYEQYF. The DNA for the CDR3 is TGTGCCAGCAGCTTAGAAGTGGCGGGGCCCTACGAGCAGTACTTC.

The chain uses TRBV4-1 and TRBJ2-7; D tentatively reads TRBD1 or TRBD2 (5 bases each). Trimming removed 1 base from V and 3 bases from J, with 7 bases in between. The CDR3 has 13 amino acids. CDR1 MGHRA and CDR2 YSYEKL come from the germline V gene. The DNA for the CDR3 is TGCGCCAGCAGCCAAGGGGACGGCTACGAGCAGTACTTC. It is translated as CASSQGDGYEQYF.

V is TRBV18 and J is TRBJ1-1; D gene ambiguous. The V end was cut by 3 bases, the J end by 1 base, with 12 bases between. This CDR3 spans 15 amino acids. Germline V lookup: CDR1 KGHSH, CDR2 LQKENI. The CDR3 coding sequence is TGTGCCAGCTCACCCTCCCCCCCAGCGAACACTGAAGCTTTCTTT. Amino acids: CASSPSPPANTEAFF.

The chain combines TRBV13 with TRBJ2-7; TRBD2 matches at 8 bases. CDR3 length: 14 residues. Trimming took 2 bases from V and 3 from J; bases not matched to a gene: 3. The germline V gene has CDR1 PRHDT and CDR2 FYEKMQ (reference sequence). The CDR3 region has the DNA TGTGCCAGCAGCTTACGGCGGGAGGTCTACGAGCAGTACTTC. This translates into CASSLRREVYEQYF.

This chain's CDR3 is CASSLPEGMNTEAFF. The CDR3 DNA reads TGTGCCAGCAGTCTACCGGAGGGAATGAACACTGAAGCTTTCTTT. The V and J genes are TRBV6-6 and TRBJ1-1; no definite D call. Trimming took 5 bases from V and 0 from J, leaving 13 bases between them. The CDR3 is 15 amino acids. Looked up from germline, CDR1 is MNHNY and CDR2 is SVGAGI (reference sequence).

This chain connects TRBV18 to TRBJ2-2; the match to TRBD1 covers 9 bases. Germline V gives CDR1 KGHSH, CDR2 LQKENI. This CDR3 comprises 15 residues. Trimming took 3 bases from V and 5 from J; bases not matched to a gene: 4. As DNA, the CDR3 is TGTGCCAGCTCACCTGTGACAGGGGGGACCGGGGAGCTGTTTTTT. This codes for CASSPVTGGTGELFF. The full variable domain, completed using reference TRBV18 and TRBJ2-2, is NAGVMQNPRHLVRRRGQEARLRCSPMKGHSHVYWYRQLPEEGLKFMVYLQKENIIDESGMPKERFSAEFPKEGPSILRIQQVVRGDSAAYFCASSPVTGGTGELFFGEGSRLTVL.

Here the CDR3 reads CSVRTGRYTEAFF. CDR3 coding DNA: TGCAGCGTGCGGACAGGGAGATACACTGAAGCTTTCTTT. The chain carries TRBV29-1 and TRBJ1-1; 8 nucleotides align to TRBD1. Per germline, CDR1 SQVTM and CDR2 ANQGSEA. V lost 6 bases and J lost 3; bases outside the gene matches: 6. The CDR3 has 13 residues.

The V gene is TRBV7-9, the J gene TRBJ1-1, with D perhaps matching TRBD1 (5 bases). This CDR3 comprises 13 residues. CDR1 and CDR2 from the germline V gene are SEHNR and FQNEAQ (reference sequence). The V and J ends lost 5 bases and 4 bases respectively, with 11 bases between them. The DNA of the CDR3 is TGTGCCAGCAGCCGCGGGGGTTCCACTGAAGCTTTCTTT. Amino acid sequence: CASSRGGSTEAFF.

The rearrangement joins TRBV5-1 to TRBJ2-5; tentative D call: TRBD2 (6 bases). Germline values: CDR1 SGHRS, CDR2 YFSETQ. V shed 4 bases and J shed 1 base, with 11 bases lying between them. The CDR3 loop spans 14 amino acids. The CDR3 protein is CASSPQGGQETQYF. Here the CDR3 DNA reads TGCGCCAGCAGCCCCCAGGGAGGCCAAGAGACCCAGTACTTC.

This clone was counted once. This chain links TRBV7-2 with TRBJ2-5; TRBD2 aligns across 10 bases. After removal of 0 bases from V and 5 bases from J, the junction contained 6 bases not matched to a gene. CDR3 length: 16 residues. Germline lookup yields CDR1 SGHTA and CDR2 FQGNSA. The CDR3 loop is CASSLASGRGDETQYF. In nucleotides, the CDR3 is TGTGCCAGCAGCTTAGCGAGCGGGAGGGGTGATGAGACCCAGTACTTC.

The genes are TRBV27 and TRBJ2-1; D is uncertain. V lost 4 bases and J 0 bases, leaving 7 bases between the germline ends. The CDR3 contains 14 residues. Germline V gene lookup returns CDR1 MNHEY and CDR2 SMNVEV (reference sequence). CDR3 sequence reads: CASSSGSSYNEQFF. The DNA of the CDR3 is TGTGCCAGCAGTTCGGGTTCCTCCTACAATGAGCAGTTCTTC.

The chain joins TRBV7-2 to TRBJ2-7, with 7 bases aligning to TRBD2. Germline CDR1 SGHTA, CDR2 FQGNSA. This CDR3 contains 14 residues. V lost 5 bases and J lost 6; bases outside the gene matches: 10. Written as DNA, the CDR3 is TGTGCCAGCAGCGGGGGGGGGTCCTTGAGCGAGCAGTACTTC. It encodes CASSGGGSLSEQYF.